Following are 32 T cell receptor beta chains from one sample sequenced in a study of Tregs in tolerant kidney transplant recipients. Method: immunoSEQ multiplex PCR; TCRdb's copy keeps in-frame clones and lacks some. This table holds 50,000 to 75,000 clones, roughly 98% found once. The sequencing here drew on Tregs from blood, taken before the transplant. These receptors all stem from a human donor who received a combined kidney and bone marrow transplant.

This rearrangement joins TRBV5-1 to TRBJ2-1; the match to TRBD2 covers 7 bases. With 3 bases clipped from V and 7 bases from J, the junction kept 16 bases outside the gene matches. The CDR3 sequence is 17 residues long. The germline V gene has CDR1 SGHRS and CDR2 YFSETQ. DNA of the CDR3: TGCGCCAGCAGCTCGGCCTCACTAGCGTCTAGGGGTAATGAGCAGTTCTTC. This encodes CASSSASLASRGNEQFF.

The rearrangement links TRBV27 to TRBJ1-2, with unresolved D. CDR3 length equals 16 residues. Trimming shortened V by 6 bases and J by 3 bases, and 20 bases separated the two germline ends. Per germline, CDR1 MNHEY and CDR2 SMNVEV (reference sequence). For the CDR3, the DNA is TGTGCCAGCAGAGCCAACGGGTTATCGGTTTACTATGGCTACACCTTC. Translating gives CASRANGLSVYYGYTF.

J is TRBJ1-1 and V is TRBV6-6, with D perhaps TRBD1 (5 bases). The germline V gene has CDR1 MNHNY and CDR2 SVGAGI (reference sequence). The CDR3 is 15 amino acids. V was trimmed by 2 bases and J by 2 bases, leaving 12 bases between them. CDR3 DNA: TGTGCCAGCAGTTACCGGGGGACCCAAAACACTGAAGCTTTCTTT. Translation: CASSYRGTQNTEAFF.

Here the CDR3 reads CASSPTDRAGTEAFF. Here the CDR3 DNA reads TGTGCCAGCAGCCCGACCGACAGGGCGGGCACTGAAGCTTTCTTT. The rearrangement links TRBV14 to TRBJ1-1, with 7 bases lining up with TRBD1. CDR1 SGHDN and CDR2 FVKESK come from the germline V gene. The CDR3 loop spans 15 amino acids. Trimming took 4 bases from V and 4 from J; bases not matched to a gene: 9.

The chain carries TRBV13 and TRBJ1-2; maybe TRBD1 (5 bases). The CDR3 consists of 14 residues. Trimming pared 6 bases from V and 5 bases from J, leaving 16 bases between. Germline CDR1 reads PRHDT; CDR2 reads FYEKMQ (reference sequence). This chain's CDR3 is CASSNQRQQYGYTF. CDR3 nucleotide sequence: TGTGCCAGCAGTAATCAGCGACAGCAGTATGGCTACACCTTC.

The rearrangement joins TRBV6-1 to TRBJ1-1; D gene unclear. There are 14 residues in the CDR3. V was shortened by 6 bases and J by 10 bases, with 21 bases between the two germline ends. Germline assignment: CDR1 MNHNS and CDR2 SASEGT. This CDR3 reads CASRPGLLSKGAFF. The CDR3 DNA reads TGTGCCAGCAGACCCGGACTCCTTTCGAAAGGAGCTTTCTTT.

This sequence joins TRBV18 and TRBJ1-2; unclear D gene. The ends were cut back, 3 bases at V and 5 bases at J, with 7 bases in the middle. CDR3 length equals 12 residues. CDR1 and CDR2 from the germline V gene are KGHSH and LQKENI. CDR3 residues: CASSPQEYGYTF. The CDR3 DNA is TGTGCCAGCTCACCTCAGGAATATGGCTACACCTTC. Variable domain in full (rest from reference TRBV18 and TRBJ1-2): NAGVMQNPRHLVRRRGQEARLRCSPMKGHSHVYWYRQLPEEGLKFMVYLQKENIIDESGMPKERFSAEFPKEGPSILRIQQVVRGDSAAYFCASSPQEYGYTFGSGTRLTVV.

The rearrangement links TRBV11-2 to TRBJ2-6; no clear D. The V and J ends lost 6 bases and 1 base respectively, with 10 bases between them. The germline gives CDR1 SGHAT, CDR2 FQNNGV. This CDR3 is built from 15 residues. The CDR3 here is CASRPTRSGANVLTF. The CDR3 DNA reads as TGTGCCAGCAGACCAACGCGTTCTGGGGCCAACGTCCTGACTTTC. Complete variable domain (other parts from reference TRBV11-2 and TRBJ2-6): EAGVAQSPRYKIIEKRQSVAFWCNPISGHATLYWYQQILGQGPKLLIQFQNNGVVDDSQLPKDRFSAERLKGVDSTLKIQPAKLEDSAVYLCASRPTRSGANVLTFGAGSRLTVL.

V usage is TRBV6-6 and J usage is TRBJ2-5; possible D gene TRBD2, 5 bases. The ends were cut back, 0 bases at V and 6 bases at J, with 17 bases in the middle. There are 16 residues in the CDR3. CDR1 and CDR2 from the germline V gene are MNHNY and SVGAGI (reference sequence). The CDR3 DNA reads TGTGCCAGCAGTTACTCAATGTCCCCGCGAGGGAAGACCCAGTACTTC. The encoded protein is CASSYSMSPRGKTQYF.

CDR3 sequence (DNA): TGTGCCAGCAGTGAAGGGGTCAGCCATCGAGGTGAGGAGACCCAGTACTTC. Translating gives CASSEGVSHRGEETQYF. The rearrangement uses TRBV6-4 and TRBJ2-5; tentative D call: TRBD1 (5 bases). V shed 3 bases and J shed 5 bases, with 22 bases lying between them. The CDR3 is made up of 17 amino acids. Germline V gene lookup returns CDR1 MRHNA and CDR2 SNTAGT.

This clone is a singleton in its sample. The CDR3 region has the DNA TGCAGCGTTGGGCCGGGTGACTGGAGCTCCTACAATGAGCAGTTCTTC. Translated, it gives CSVGPGDWSSYNEQFF. The rearrangement joins TRBV29-1 to TRBJ2-1, with D hard to call. The germline CDR1 and CDR2 sequences are SQVTM and ANQGSEA. This CDR3 comprises 16 residues. The ends were cut back, 4 bases at V and 0 bases at J, with 16 bases in the middle.

The rearrangement uses TRBV20-1 and TRBJ2-7, with D possibly matching TRBD1 (5 bases). The CDR3 has 11 residues. In germline, CDR1 is DFQATT, CDR2 SNEGSKA (reference sequence). Trimming removed 4 bases from V and 6 bases from J, with 10 bases in between. The CDR3 region is CSATRDPEQYF. In DNA, the CDR3 is TGCAGTGCTACCAGGGATCCCGAGCAGTACTTC.

Only one count was recorded for this clone. This chain uses TRBV7-8 with TRBJ1-1; D call uncertain. The CDR3 sequence is 15 residues long. V gave up 0 bases and J gave up 5 bases, with 13 bases separating them. From germline, CDR1 is SGHVS and CDR2 FQNEAQ. The CDR3 DNA follows: TGTGCCAGCAGCTTAGCGCTAGAGGGCTTGACTGAAGCTTTCTTT. It yields the protein CASSLALEGLTEAFF.

This clone was seen just once. The genes are TRBV11-1 and TRBJ2-1, with 9 bases matching TRBD1. The CDR3 covers 15 residues. In germline, CDR1 is SGHAT, CDR2 FQDESV (reference sequence). With 7 bases clipped from V and 2 bases from J, the junction kept 6 bases outside the gene matches. The CDR3, as DNA: TGTGCCAGCACCCAGGACAGGGGCGCCTACAATGAGCAGTTCTTC. This sequence encodes CASTQDRGAYNEQFF.

This chain links TRBV7-2 with TRBJ2-3; weak D call: TRBD2 (7 bases). Germline V gives CDR1 SGHTA, CDR2 FQGNSA. Between the trimmed V and J ends, which lost 5 bases and 5 bases, there was a span of 17 bases. The CDR3 is made up of 15 amino acids. The CDR3 sequence: CASSNTGRGGDTQYF. The CDR3 nucleotides are TGTGCCAGCAGCAATACAGGGAGGGGGGGAGATACGCAGTATTTT. Filled out from reference TRBV7-2 and TRBJ2-3, the complete variable domain reads GAGVSQSPSNKVTEKGKDVELRCDPISGHTALYWYRQSLGQGLEFLIYFQGNSAPDKSGLPSDRFSAERTGGSVSTLTIQRTQQEDSAVYLCASSNTGRGGDTQYFGPGTRLTVL.

The V gene is TRBV19, the J gene TRBJ2-1, with D perhaps TRBD2 (7 bases). This CDR3 region has 14 residues. Between the trimmed V and J ends, which lost 7 bases and 3 bases, there was a span of 13 bases. Germline values: CDR1 LNHDA, CDR2 SQIVND (reference sequence). For the CDR3, the DNA is TGTGCCAGTAAGGGGGGGATCATCTACAATGAGCAGTTCTTC. Amino acids: CASKGGIIYNEQFF.

This clone was detected once. The chain uses TRBV4-2 and TRBJ1-5; D is ambiguous. V shed 0 bases and J shed 0 bases, with 12 bases lying between them. Germline assignment: CDR1 LGHNA and CDR2 YNFKEQ. The CDR3 loop spans 17 amino acids. The CDR3: CASSQDLADYSNQPQHF. For the CDR3, the DNA is TGTGCCAGCAGCCAAGATTTGGCGGATTATAGCAATCAGCCCCAGCATTTT.

The chain couples TRBV5-1 to TRBJ2-3; D is unresolved. CDR3 size: 12 residues. Germline CDR1 is SGHRS and CDR2 is YFSETQ. Trimming removed 5 bases from V and 2 bases from J, with 6 bases in between. The CDR3 sequence: CASSTDTDTQYF. The CDR3 DNA sequence: TGCGCCAGCAGTACAGACACAGATACGCAGTATTTT.

The chain links TRBV5-4 to TRBJ2-1, with 8 bases identical to TRBD2. Trimming took 7 bases from V and 10 from J; bases not matched to a gene: 16. CDR1 is SGHNT, CDR2 YYREEE, per germline (reference sequence). This CDR3 is built from 15 residues. The chain's CDR3 is CASGPGTRTPLEQFF. The CDR3 nucleotides read TGTGCCAGCGGCCCGGGGACTAGGACTCCACTGGAGCAGTTCTTC.

The chain has TRBV5-4 and TRBJ1-6; TRBD1 might be the D (6 bases). Germline CDR1 reads SGHNT; CDR2 reads YYREEE (reference sequence). The CDR3 is 15 amino acids. Trimming removed 0 bases from V and 9 bases from J, with 13 bases in between. CDR3 sequence reads: CASSLESTGGSPLHF. The CDR3 region has the DNA TGTGCCAGCAGCTTGGAATCGACAGGCGGTTCACCCCTCCACTTT.

The chain joins TRBV6-1 to TRBJ2-1, with D maybe TRBD1 (5 bases). The CDR3 length is 12 residues. V was pared by 4 bases and J by 6 bases, with 7 bases between. The germline V gene encodes CDR1 MNHNS and CDR2 SASEGT. CDR3 bases: TGTGCCAGCAGTGTGGGGCGCAATGAGCAGTTCTTC. Translating gives CASSVGRNEQFF.

This chain uses TRBV28 with TRBJ1-4; 8 bases map to TRBD1. V trimming: 5 bases; J trimming: 0 bases; junction bases outside the gene matches: 8. Germline CDR1 MDHEN, CDR2 SYDVKM. The CDR3 contains 17 residues. CDR3 region: CASSPGDRSATNEKLFF. In nucleotides, the CDR3 is TGTGCCAGCAGTCCTGGGGACAGGTCGGCAACTAATGAAAAACTGTTTTTT. Complete variable domain (other parts from reference TRBV28 and TRBJ1-4): DVKVTQSSRYLVKRTGEKVFLECVQDMDHENMFWYRQDPGLGLRLIYFSYDVKMKEKGDIPEGYSVSREKKERFSLILESASTNQTSMYLCASSPGDRSATNEKLFFGSGTQLSVL.

The V gene is TRBV13, the J gene TRBJ2-3; the match to TRBD2 covers 7 bases. V lost 5 bases to trimming and J lost 2 bases; unmatched junction nucleotides: 13. The length of the CDR3 is 17 residues. In germline, CDR1 is PRHDT, CDR2 FYEKMQ (reference sequence). CDR3 DNA sequence: TGTGCCAGCAGCCCGCGACCTAGCGGAGGGTTCACAGATACGCAGTATTTT. Translation: CASSPRPSGGFTDTQYF.

V and J are TRBV5-1 and TRBJ1-1, with TRBD1 matching over 8 bases. CDR1 is SGHRS, CDR2 YFSETQ, per germline. J lost 4 bases, V lost 0 bases, and 5 bases had no gene match. The CDR3 totals 15 residues. CDR3 in amino acids: CASSLETGETTEAFF. CDR3 nucleotide sequence: TGCGCCAGCAGCTTGGAGACAGGGGAAACCACTGAAGCTTTCTTT. Variable domain in full (rest from reference TRBV5-1 and TRBJ1-1): KAGVTQTPRYLIKTRGQQVTLSCSPISGHRSVSWYQQTPGQGLQFLFEYFSETQRNKGNFPGRFSGRQFSNSRSEMNVSTLELGDSALYLCASSLETGETTEAFFGQGTRLTVV.

The chain recombines TRBV6-5 with TRBJ2-2; 7 bases map to TRBD1. This CDR3 has 14 residues. CDR1 and CDR2 from the germline V gene are MNHEY and SVGAGI. With 6 bases clipped from V and 7 bases from J, the junction kept 8 bases outside the gene matches. DNA of the CDR3: TGTGCCAGCAGGACAGACAGGGATATCGGGGAGCTGTTTTTT. This gives the protein CASRTDRDIGELFF.

The chain recombines TRBV11-2 with TRBJ2-3; 8 nucleotides agree with TRBD2. The V gene end was trimmed by 6 bases and the J gene end by 3 bases; junction bases not matched to a gene: 5. CDR1 and CDR2 from the germline V gene are SGHAT and FQNNGV. CDR3 length equals 14 residues. The CDR3 protein is CASRVGLATDTQYF. For the CDR3, the DNA is TGTGCCAGCAGAGTAGGACTAGCTACAGATACGCAGTATTTT.

The chain is built from TRBV2 and TRBJ2-3; 12 bases match TRBD2. Germline-derived CDR1 and CDR2 are SNHLY and FYNNEI. The junction had 10 bases not matched to a gene; V was cut back by 6 bases and J by 0 bases. The CDR3 extends over 18 amino acids. In nucleotides, the CDR3 is TGTGCCAGCAGGGGAGGGCGAGGACTAGCGGGAAGCACAGATACGCAGTATTTT. This gives the protein CASRGGRGLAGSTDTQYF. Based on the CDR3 plus reference TRBV2 and TRBJ2-3, the full variable domain is EPEVTQTPSHQVTQMGQEVILRCVPISNHLYFYWYRQILGQKVEFLVSFYNNEISEKSEIFDDQFSVERPDGSNFTLKIRSTKLEDSAMYFCASRGGRGLAGSTDTQYFGPGTRLTVL.

The J gene is TRBJ2-1, the V gene TRBV5-1; D is uncertain. Trimming left V 1 base short and J 5 bases short, with 7 bases between. This CDR3 region has 13 residues. The germline V gene encodes CDR1 SGHRS and CDR2 YFSETQ. The CDR3, as DNA: TGCGCCAGCAGCTTGATCCCCGACAATGAGCAGTTCTTC. This codes for CASSLIPDNEQFF.

V is TRBV5-4 and J is TRBJ2-5; 7 bases agree with TRBD2. Germline CDR1 and CDR2: SGHNT and YYREEE (reference sequence). This CDR3 comprises 14 residues. V shed 4 bases, J shed 4 bases, and the junction held 7 bases outside the gene matches. The CDR3 is CASSGTMSRETQYF. CDR3 DNA: TGTGCCAGCAGCGGGACTATGAGTCGAGAGACCCAGTACTTC.

The chain couples TRBV7-8 to TRBJ2-1, with D maybe TRBD2 (5 bases). Germline CDR1 is SGHVS and CDR2 is FQNEAQ. Trimming left V 3 bases short and J 5 bases short, with 11 bases between. The CDR3 sequence is 14 residues long. The CDR3 region has the DNA TGTGCCAGCAGCTTGTGGGAGCTGAACAATGAGCAGTTCTTC. It is translated as CASSLWELNNEQFF.

The V and J genes are TRBV4-1 and TRBJ2-7, with TRBD2 identical over 9 bases. V shed 2 bases, J shed 6 bases, and the junction held 5 bases outside the gene matches. The CDR3 covers 14 residues. Germline V gives CDR1 MGHRA, CDR2 YSYEKL. The CDR3 loop reads CASSQLAGVVEQYF. CDR3 bases: TGCGCCAGCAGCCAATTAGCGGGAGTAGTCGAGCAGTACTTC.

This chain connects TRBV10-3 to TRBJ1-1; D uncertain. The CDR3 runs to 13 residues. The germline V gene has CDR1 ENHRY and CDR2 SYGVKD. Between the trimmed V and J ends, which lost 6 bases and 0 bases, there was a span of 8 bases. The CDR3 DNA reads as TGTGCCATCAGGAGGGCGCTGAACACTGAAGCTTTCTTT. It is translated as CAIRRALNTEAFF.